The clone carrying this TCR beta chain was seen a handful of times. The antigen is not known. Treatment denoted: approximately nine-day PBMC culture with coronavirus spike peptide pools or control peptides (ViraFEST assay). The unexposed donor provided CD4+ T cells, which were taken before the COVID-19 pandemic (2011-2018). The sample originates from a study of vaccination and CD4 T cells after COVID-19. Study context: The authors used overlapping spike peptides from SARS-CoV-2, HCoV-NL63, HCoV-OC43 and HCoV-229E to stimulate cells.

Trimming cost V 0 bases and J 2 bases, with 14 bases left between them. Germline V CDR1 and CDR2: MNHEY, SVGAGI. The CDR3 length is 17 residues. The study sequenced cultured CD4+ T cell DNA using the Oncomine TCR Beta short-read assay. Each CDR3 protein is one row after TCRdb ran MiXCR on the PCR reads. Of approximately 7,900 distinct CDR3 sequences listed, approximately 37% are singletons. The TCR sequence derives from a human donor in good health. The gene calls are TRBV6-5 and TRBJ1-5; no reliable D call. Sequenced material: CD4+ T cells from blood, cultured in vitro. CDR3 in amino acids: CASSYSSRLHGNQPQHF. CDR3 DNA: TGTGCCAGCAGTTACTCATCTAGGCTTCATGGCAATCAGCCCCAGCATTTT.